This entry concerns a single T cell receptor (beta chain). This table comes from immunoSEQ multiplex PCR, and its TCRdb copy is limited to in-frame clones, with some not included. Of 450,000 to 650,000 clones in the sample, around 78% are singletons; the top ten hold about 0.013%. After removal of 5 bases from V and 4 bases from J, the junction contained 7 bases not matched to a gene. Germline CDR1 reads MNHEY; CDR2 reads SMNVEV (reference sequence). This CDR3 contains 15 residues. These data originate in a study of shared T cell receptors in the human thymus. These same records also appear under a second study, on human thymus T cells. That study reports: Corrective surgery for congenital heart defects was being performed on the healthy Finnish infants who served as donors. It was from resections taken during corrective heart surgery that the thymus tissue came. V and J gene usage appeared biased in thymic and blood repertoires. Thymic repertoires from unrelated individuals overlapped highly, related research reported.

V usage is TRBV27 and J usage is TRBJ1-2, with 10 bases fitting TRBD1. Material: thymocytes. The sequence was collected from a boy under two years old with a congenital heart defect. This chain's CDR3 is CASSPGTGDAYGYTF. DNA for the CDR3: TGTGCCAGCAGTCCCGGGACAGGGGACGCCTATGGCTACACCTTC.